The 23 T cell receptor beta chains in this list originate from one sample, sequenced in a study of CD8+CD57+ T cells in acquired aplastic anemia. For CDR3 and TCR beta VDJ profiling, genomic DNA was the template used. TCRdb redid the calling of the reads with MiXCR, one entry per CDR3 protein. The table shows around 200,000 distinct CDR3 sequences, with less than 50% occurring only once. All sequencing subjects had displayed CD8+CD57+ cell expansion on flow cytometry. The material sequenced was sorted CD4+, CD8+, or CD8+CD57+ T cells (not recorded which) from PBMCs. The receptors were sampled from a human donor with aplastic anemia.

The genes are TRBV18 and TRBJ1-2, with a weak D call TRBD1 (5 bases). Germline V CDR1 and CDR2: KGHSH, LQKENI. The CDR3 has 14 residues. The ends were cut back, 0 bases at V and 4 bases at J, with 9 bases in the middle. The CDR3 DNA sequence: TGTGCCAGCTCACCACCAGGGGATCCCTATGGCTACACCTTC. Translation: CASSPPGDPYGYTF.

This clonotype was seen many times. The CDR3 DNA reads as TGTGCCAGTAGTAGGACAGGTGAAGCTTTCTTT. This gives the protein CASSRTGEAFF. The chain combines TRBV19 with TRBJ1-1, with 7 bases aligning to TRBD1. Trimming cost V 4 bases and J 7 bases; bases outside gene matches: 0. The CDR3 is 11 amino acids. The germline V gene has CDR1 LNHDA and CDR2 SQIVND (reference sequence).

This clonotype was observed a handful of times. This rearrangement joins TRBV5-4 to TRBJ1-5; the D is unclear. The CDR3 has 15 residues. The germline CDR1 and CDR2 sequences are SGHNT and YYREEE (reference sequence). The V gene lost 0 bases and the J gene lost 0 bases, with 7 bases spanning the gap. CDR3: CASSLGGNSNQPQHF. CDR3 DNA sequence: TGTGCCAGCAGCTTGGGTGGGAATAGCAATCAGCCCCAGCATTTT.

A few counts support this clonotype. The V call is TRBV25-1, the J call TRBJ2-3; 14 positions match TRBD2. CDR1 and CDR2 from the germline V gene are MGHDK and SYGVNS. The J segment lost 6 bases and the V segment lost 3 bases, leaving 5 bases of the junction unmatched. The CDR3 is 16 amino acids. CDR3 loop: CASSEPGLAGADTQYF. In nucleotides, the CDR3 is TGTGCCAGCAGTGAGCCGGGACTAGCGGGGGCGGATACGCAGTATTTT.

The chain combines TRBV24-1 with TRBJ1-2; tentatively, D is TRBD1 (6 bases). V lost 4 bases and J lost 7, with 9 bases in between. Germline V gene lookup returns CDR1 KGHDR and CDR2 SFDVKD. The CDR3 has 12 amino acids. The CDR3 DNA reads as TGTGCCACCAGTGACAGGGGCCTTGGCTACACCTTC. Protein product: CATSDRGLGYTF.

The chain is built from TRBV20-1 and TRBJ1-1; D perhaps matches TRBD1 (5 bases). The CDR3 loop spans 12 amino acids. Trimming cost V 3 bases and J 11 bases, with 16 bases left between them. Germline V gene data show CDR1 as DFQATT and CDR2 as SNEGSKA (reference sequence). CDR3 bases: TGCAGTGCTAGTAGGGGAGGGGAGGGCGCTTTCTTT. As protein: CSASRGGEGAFF.

In its sample, this clonotype was seen many times. The chain links TRBV5-6 to TRBJ2-6, with 10 positions matching TRBD1. Per germline, CDR1 SGHDT and CDR2 YYEEEE. V shed 4 bases, J shed 9 bases, and the junction held 7 bases outside the gene matches. This CDR3 is 15 amino acids long. CDR3 in amino acids: CASSPPGQGINVLTF. Written as DNA, the CDR3 is TGTGCCAGCAGCCCGCCGGGACAGGGGATCAACGTCCTGACTTTC.

This clonotype has ten or more counts. The chain carries TRBV5-1 and TRBJ1-2, with 8 bases identical to TRBD1. Trimming at V came to 4 bases and at J to 8 bases, leaving 7 bases not matched to a gene. CDR3 length equals 13 residues. Germline CDR1 is SGHRS and CDR2 is YFSETQ. The CDR3 sequence is CASSGGTGEGYTF. CDR3 coding DNA: TGCGCCAGCAGCGGCGGGACAGGAGAAGGCTACACCTTC.

V gene TRBV7-3 combines with J gene TRBJ2-1, with D uncertain. The germline V gene encodes CDR1 SGHTA and CDR2 FQGTGA. The CDR3 covers 15 residues. V was pared by 1 base and J by 8 bases, with 15 bases between. CDR3 loop: CASSLSPHGLDEQFF. The CDR3 DNA follows: TGTGCCAGCAGCTTAAGTCCCCACGGGCTCGATGAGCAGTTCTTC.

Only a few counts were recorded for this clonotype. The chain is built from TRBV3-1 and TRBJ1-1; 9 bases match TRBD1. There are 14 residues in the CDR3. Per germline, CDR1 LGHDT and CDR2 YNNKEL (reference sequence). Trimming took 4 bases from V and 9 from J; bases not matched to a gene: 9. The CDR3 here is CASSLLDRGPKAFF. CDR3 nucleotides: TGTGCCAGCAGCCTGCTGGACAGGGGACCGAAAGCTTTCTTT.

This clonotype was counted many times. The gene calls are TRBV12-3 or TRBV12-4 and TRBJ1-5; D gene uncertain. This CDR3 is 13 amino acids long. V lost 5 bases to trimming and J lost 7 bases, with 12 bases between them. Here the CDR3 DNA reads TGTGCCAGCAGTCCTCGATTGCCCCAGCCCCAGCATTTT. It codes for CASSPRLPQPQHF.

V is TRBV11-1 and J is TRBJ2-3; 11 nucleotides agree with TRBD2. Unmatched junction bases numbered 2, after V lost 0 bases and J lost 3 bases. There are 16 residues in the CDR3. The germline CDR1 and CDR2 sequences are SGHAT and FQDESV (reference sequence). DNA for the CDR3: TGTGCCAGCAGCTTAGCCGGGACTAGCGGAACAGATACGCAGTATTTT. Translating it yields CASSLAGTSGTDTQYF. Full variable domain (outside the CDR3, taken from reference TRBV11-1 and TRBJ2-3): EAEVAQSPRYKITEKSQAVAFWCDPISGHATLYWYRQILGQGPELLVQFQDESVVDDSQLPKDRFSAERLKGVDSTLKIQPAELGDSAMYLCASSLAGTSGTDTQYFGPGTRLTVL.

This clonotype was seen many times. J is TRBJ1-5 and V is TRBV6-1; no clear D gene. This CDR3 comprises 12 residues. Germline V lookup: CDR1 MNHNS, CDR2 SASEGT. Trimming removed 3 bases from V and 5 bases from J, with 5 bases in between. This CDR3 is CASSDLYQPQHF. CDR3 coding DNA: TGTGCCAGCAGTGACCTCTATCAGCCCCAGCATTTT.

This clonotype turned up a few times. CDR3 sequence: CATRLAGGYNEQFF. Written as DNA, the CDR3 is TGTGCCACCAGACTAGCGGGGGGTTACAATGAGCAGTTCTTC. The chain is built from TRBV19 and TRBJ2-1, with 13 bases matching TRBD2. J lost 4 bases, V lost 10 bases, and 4 bases had no gene match. CDR1 and CDR2 (germline): LNHDA, SQIVND (reference sequence). The CDR3 length is 14 residues. Combining the CDR3 with reference TRBV19 and TRBJ2-1 gives the whole variable domain DGGITQSPKYLFRKEGQNVTLSCEQNLNHDAMYWYRQDPGQGLRLIYYSQIVNDFQKGDIAEGYSVSREKKESFPLTVTSAQKNPTAFYLCATRLAGGYNEQFFGPGTRLTVL.

This clonotype was seen a handful of times. This sequence joins TRBV28 and TRBJ2-2, with TRBD2 matching 10 bases. The V gene's germline CDR1 is MDHEN and CDR2 SYDVKM. This CDR3 is 17 amino acids long. V dropped 5 bases and J dropped 1; count of bases not matched to a gene: 7. The chain's CDR3 is CASSLLSGGVNTGELFF. In DNA, the CDR3 is TGTGCCAGCAGTCTGCTCAGCGGGGGGGTGAACACCGGGGAGCTGTTTTTT.

CDR3 nucleotide sequence: TGTGCCAGCAGAACAGGGGCGATTAATGAAAAACTGTTTTTT. Its translation is CASRTGAINEKLFF. V gene TRBV2 combines with J gene TRBJ1-4, with 7 bases aligning to TRBD1. The V gene's germline CDR1 is SNHLY and CDR2 FYNNEI. The trim removed 6 bases at V and 4 bases at J, leaving 5 bases unmatched. This CDR3 comprises 14 residues.

V and J are TRBV7-9 and TRBJ2-1; no firm D call. The CDR3 spans 13 residues. Germline CDR1 SEHNR, CDR2 FQNEAQ (reference sequence). The germline V and J ends were trimmed by 8 bases and 7 bases, with 15 bases remaining between them. CDR3 amino acids: CASSGSPENEQFF. The CDR3 DNA follows: TGTGCCAGCTCGGGCAGCCCTGAGAATGAGCAGTTCTTC.

The table lists this clonotype with a count of one. The CDR3, as DNA: TGTGCCAGCAGTCGGGCAGGGAGCTCCTACAATGAGCAGTTCTTC. Translated, it gives CASSRAGSSYNEQFF. The V gene is TRBV25-1, the J gene TRBJ2-1, with D possibly called TRBD1 or TRBD2 (5 bases each). V shed 5 bases and J shed 0 bases, with 11 bases lying between them. The CDR3 totals 15 residues. Germline values: CDR1 MGHDK, CDR2 SYGVNS.

The genes are TRBV7-9 and TRBJ1-2; weak D call: TRBD1 (5 bases). Germline V gives CDR1 SEHNR, CDR2 FQNEAQ (reference sequence). Trimming pared 6 bases from V and 4 bases from J, leaving 12 bases between. The CDR3 covers 13 residues. CDR3: CASSEMQGYGYTF. For the CDR3, the DNA is TGTGCCAGCAGTGAAATGCAGGGCTATGGCTACACCTTC.

About this clonotype: A read error may explain this, as a much larger clone is one base away. V usage is TRBV5-6 and J usage is TRBJ1-1, with TRBD1 identical over 7 bases. From germline, CDR1 is SGHDT and CDR2 YYEEEE. V lost 1 base to trimming and J lost 10 bases; unmatched junction nucleotides: 13. The CDR3 is 15 residues long. CDR3 in DNA: TGTGCCAGCAGCTTGAAAGGCTTCGACGCAGGGGGAGCTTTCTTT. Its protein is CASSLKGFDAGGAFF.

The rearrangement links TRBV20-1 to TRBJ2-3; D possibly corresponds to TRBD2 (7 bases). CDR1 and CDR2 (germline): DFQATT, SNEGSKA (reference sequence). V lost 1 base, J lost 5 bases, and 28 bases lay in between. The CDR3 extends over 19 amino acids. The CDR3 reads CSARGLLAVGGGGVDTQYF. CDR3 in DNA: TGCAGTGCTAGAGGCCTGTTAGCGGTTGGCGGGGGCGGAGTAGATACGCAGTATTTT.

This clonotype has at least ten counts. For the CDR3, the DNA is TGCGCCAGCAGCGCGTCACAGGGAGCCTATAATTCACCCCTCCACTTT. Translating it yields CASSASQGAYNSPLHF. The chain uses TRBV5-1 and TRBJ1-6; maybe TRBD1 (6 bases). The V end lost 4 bases, the J end lost 2 bases, and 13 bases lay between the germline ends. The V gene's germline CDR1 is SGHRS and CDR2 YFSETQ. This CDR3 contains 16 residues. Full variable domain (rest looked up from reference TRBV5-1 and TRBJ1-6): KAGVTQTPRYLIKTRGQQVTLSCSPISGHRSVSWYQQTPGQGLQFLFEYFSETQRNKGNFPGRFSGRQFSNSRSEMNVSTLELGDSALYLCASSASQGAYNSPLHFGNGTRLTVT.

This clonotype was picked up many times. This chain joins TRBV12-3 or TRBV12-4 and TRBJ1-5, with D possibly being TRBD1 (5 bases). V dropped 5 bases and J dropped 6 bases, with 11 bases sitting between them. This CDR3 has 13 amino acids. The CDR3 is CASSRQGSQPQHF. CDR3 nucleotides: TGTGCCAGCAGTCGCCAGGGCAGTCAGCCCCAGCATTTT.